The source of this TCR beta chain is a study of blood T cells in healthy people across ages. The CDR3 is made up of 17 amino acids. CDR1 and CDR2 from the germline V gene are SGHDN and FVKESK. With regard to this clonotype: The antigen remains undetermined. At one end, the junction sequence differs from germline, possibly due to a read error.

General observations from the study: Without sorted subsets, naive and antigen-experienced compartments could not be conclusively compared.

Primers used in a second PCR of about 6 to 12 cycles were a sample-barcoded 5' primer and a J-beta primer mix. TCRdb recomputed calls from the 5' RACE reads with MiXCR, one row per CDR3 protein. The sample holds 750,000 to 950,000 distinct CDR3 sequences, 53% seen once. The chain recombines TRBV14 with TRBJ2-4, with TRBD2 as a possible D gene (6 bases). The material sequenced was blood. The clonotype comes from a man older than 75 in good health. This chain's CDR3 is CTSSQAAGILAKNIRYF. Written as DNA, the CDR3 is TGTACCAGCAGCCAAGCTGCGGGGATACTAGCCAAAAACATTCGGTACTTC.